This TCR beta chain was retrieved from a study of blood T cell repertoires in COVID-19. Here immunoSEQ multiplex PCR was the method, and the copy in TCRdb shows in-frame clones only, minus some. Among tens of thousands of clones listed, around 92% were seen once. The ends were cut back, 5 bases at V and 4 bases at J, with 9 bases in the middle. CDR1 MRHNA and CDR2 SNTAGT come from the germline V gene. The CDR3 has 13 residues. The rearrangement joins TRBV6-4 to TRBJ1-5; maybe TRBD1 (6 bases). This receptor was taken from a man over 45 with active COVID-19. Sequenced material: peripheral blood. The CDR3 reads CASSQGLNQPQHF. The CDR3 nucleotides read TGTGCCAGCAGTCAGGGGCTGAATCAGCCCCAGCATTTT.